Sequencing of this TCR beta chain was carried out in a study of shared clonotypes between healthy human individuals. The overall study: Each donor's CD4 naive and CD4 memory cells filled three plates apiece, CD8 naive two, and CD8 memory one.

The germline V gene has CDR1 MNHEY and CDR2 SMNVEV (reference sequence). The V end lost 2 bases, the J end lost 7 bases, and 20 bases lay between the germline ends. The CDR3 contains 16 residues. Sequencing was at deep level. Here immunoSEQ multiplex PCR was the method, and the copy in TCRdb shows in-frame clones only, minus some. The sample includes approximately 2,200,000 clones, about 93% of them seen just once. Naive CD8 isolation took CD45RO-negative cells positively selected for CCR7 and excluded terminally differentiated effector memory CD45RA+ cells. The sequenced material came from naive CD8+ T cells from PBMCs. The clonotype was recovered from a man aged 18 to 29 in good health. Some clones in this sample may be carry-over from other donors' samples. The chain couples TRBV27 to TRBJ1-1; no reliable D call. DNA of the CDR3: TGTGCCAGCAGTTTAATTCACGGGTTGGGCACAAATGAAGCTTTCTTT. Translating it yields CASSLIHGLGTNEAFF.